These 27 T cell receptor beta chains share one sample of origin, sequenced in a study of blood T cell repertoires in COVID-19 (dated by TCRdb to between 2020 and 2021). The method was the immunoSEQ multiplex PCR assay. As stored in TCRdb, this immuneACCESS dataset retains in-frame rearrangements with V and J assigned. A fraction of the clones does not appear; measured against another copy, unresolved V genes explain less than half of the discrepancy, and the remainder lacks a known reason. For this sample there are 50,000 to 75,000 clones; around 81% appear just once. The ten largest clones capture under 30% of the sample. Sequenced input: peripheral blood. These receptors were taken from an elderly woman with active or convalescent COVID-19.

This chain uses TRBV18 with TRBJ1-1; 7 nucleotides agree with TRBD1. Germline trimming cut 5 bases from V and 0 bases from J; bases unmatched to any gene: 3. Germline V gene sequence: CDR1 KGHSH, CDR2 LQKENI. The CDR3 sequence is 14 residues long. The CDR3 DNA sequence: TGTGCCAGCTCATTGACAGGGATGAACACTGAAGCTTTCTTT. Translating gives CASSLTGMNTEAFF.

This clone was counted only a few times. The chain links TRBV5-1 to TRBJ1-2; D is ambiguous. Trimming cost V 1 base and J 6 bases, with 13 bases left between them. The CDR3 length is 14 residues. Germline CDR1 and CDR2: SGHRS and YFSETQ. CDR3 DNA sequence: TGCGCCAGCAGCTTGAACGGGAGAAACGATGGCTACACCTTC. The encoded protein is CASSLNGRNDGYTF.

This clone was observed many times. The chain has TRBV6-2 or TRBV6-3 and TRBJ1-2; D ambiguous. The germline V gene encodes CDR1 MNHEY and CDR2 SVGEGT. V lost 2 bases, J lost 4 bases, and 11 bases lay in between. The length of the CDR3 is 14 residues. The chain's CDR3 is CASSYPGGGYGYTF. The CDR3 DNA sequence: TGTGCCAGCAGTTACCCCGGTGGAGGCTATGGCTACACCTTC.

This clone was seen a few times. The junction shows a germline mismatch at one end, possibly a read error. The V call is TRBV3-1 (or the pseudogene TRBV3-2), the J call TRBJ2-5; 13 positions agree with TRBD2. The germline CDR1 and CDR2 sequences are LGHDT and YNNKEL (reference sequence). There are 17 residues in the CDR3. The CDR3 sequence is CASSPTLTGTSGATWDF. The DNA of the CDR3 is TGTGCCAGCAGCCCGACTCTAACCGGGACTAGCGGGGCCACGTGGGACTTC.

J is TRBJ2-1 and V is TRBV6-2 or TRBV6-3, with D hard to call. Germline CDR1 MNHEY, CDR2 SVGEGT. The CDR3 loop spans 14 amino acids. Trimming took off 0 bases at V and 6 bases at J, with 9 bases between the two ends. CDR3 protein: CASSYSRNGNEQFF. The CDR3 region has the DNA TGTGCCAGCAGTTACTCGAGGAATGGCAATGAGCAGTTCTTC.

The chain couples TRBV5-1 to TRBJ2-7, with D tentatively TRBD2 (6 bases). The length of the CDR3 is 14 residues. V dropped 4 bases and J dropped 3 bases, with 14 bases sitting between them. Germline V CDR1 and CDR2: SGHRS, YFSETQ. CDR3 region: CASSDGGADYEQYF. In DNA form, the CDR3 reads TGCGCCAGCAGCGACGGCGGGGCGGACTACGAGCAGTACTTC.

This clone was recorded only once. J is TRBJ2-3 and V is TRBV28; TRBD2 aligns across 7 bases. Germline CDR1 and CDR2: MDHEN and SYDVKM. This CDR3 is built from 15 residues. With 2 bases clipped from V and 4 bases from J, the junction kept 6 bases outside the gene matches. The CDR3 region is CASSLRDYMPDTQYF. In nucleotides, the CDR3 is TGTGCCAGCAGTTTAAGGGACTATATGCCAGATACGCAGTATTTT. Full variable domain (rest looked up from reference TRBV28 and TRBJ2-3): DVKVTQSSRYLVKRTGEKVFLECVQDMDHENMFWYRQDPGLGLRLIYFSYDVKMKEKGDIPEGYSVSREKKERFSLILESASTNQTSMYLCASSLRDYMPDTQYFGPGTRLTVL.

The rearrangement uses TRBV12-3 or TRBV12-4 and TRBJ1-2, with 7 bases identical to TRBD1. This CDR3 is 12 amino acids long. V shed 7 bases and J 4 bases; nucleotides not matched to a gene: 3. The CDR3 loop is CASTRTGYGYTF. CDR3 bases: TGTGCCAGCACCAGGACAGGCTATGGCTACACCTTC.

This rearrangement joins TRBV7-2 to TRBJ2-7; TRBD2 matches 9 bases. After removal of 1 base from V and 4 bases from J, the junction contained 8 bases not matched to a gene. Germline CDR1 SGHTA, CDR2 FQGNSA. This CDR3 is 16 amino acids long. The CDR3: CASSLDGRGGSYEQYF. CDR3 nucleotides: TGTGCCAGCAGCTTAGACGGGCGGGGGGGCTCGTACGAGCAGTACTTC.

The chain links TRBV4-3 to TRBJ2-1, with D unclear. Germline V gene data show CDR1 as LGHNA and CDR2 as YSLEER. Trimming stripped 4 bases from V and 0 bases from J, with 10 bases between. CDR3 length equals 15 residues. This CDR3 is CASSRGTRSYNEQFF. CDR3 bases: TGCGCCAGCAGCCGAGGCACACGCTCCTACAATGAGCAGTTCTTC.

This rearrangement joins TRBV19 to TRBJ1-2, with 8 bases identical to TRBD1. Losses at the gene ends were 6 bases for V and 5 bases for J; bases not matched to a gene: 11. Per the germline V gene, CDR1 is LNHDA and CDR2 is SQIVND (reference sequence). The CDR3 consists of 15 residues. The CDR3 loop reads CASRTSGQGIYGYTF. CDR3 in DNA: TGTGCCAGTAGGACCTCCGGACAGGGCATTTATGGCTACACCTTC.

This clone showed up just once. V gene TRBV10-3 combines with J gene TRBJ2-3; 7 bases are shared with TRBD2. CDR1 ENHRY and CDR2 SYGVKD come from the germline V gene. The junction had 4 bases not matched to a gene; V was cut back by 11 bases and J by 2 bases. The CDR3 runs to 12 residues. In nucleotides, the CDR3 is TGTGCCCTGGGGACTACCACAGATACGCAGTATTTT. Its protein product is CALGTTTDTQYF.

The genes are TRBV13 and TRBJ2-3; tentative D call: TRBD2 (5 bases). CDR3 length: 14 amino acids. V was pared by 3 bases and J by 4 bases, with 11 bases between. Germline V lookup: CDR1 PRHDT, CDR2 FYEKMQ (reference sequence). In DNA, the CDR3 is TGTGCCAGCAGCTTTCGGCTAGCCGCAGATACGCAGTATTTT. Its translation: CASSFRLAADTQYF.

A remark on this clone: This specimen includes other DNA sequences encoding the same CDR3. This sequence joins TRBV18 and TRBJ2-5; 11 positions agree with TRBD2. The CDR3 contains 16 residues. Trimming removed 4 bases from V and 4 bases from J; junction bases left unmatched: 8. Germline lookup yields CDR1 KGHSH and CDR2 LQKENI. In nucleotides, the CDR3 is TGTGCCAGCTCACGTCCCGGGACTAGCGGAGGAGAGACCCAGTACTTC. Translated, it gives CASSRPGTSGGETQYF.

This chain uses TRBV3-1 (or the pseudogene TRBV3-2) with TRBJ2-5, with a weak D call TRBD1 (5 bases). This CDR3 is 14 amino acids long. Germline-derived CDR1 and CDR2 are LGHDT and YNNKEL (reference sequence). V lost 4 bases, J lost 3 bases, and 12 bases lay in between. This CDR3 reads CASSLAGKKETQYF. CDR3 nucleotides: TGTGCCAGCAGCCTGGCAGGGAAAAAAGAGACCCAGTACTTC.

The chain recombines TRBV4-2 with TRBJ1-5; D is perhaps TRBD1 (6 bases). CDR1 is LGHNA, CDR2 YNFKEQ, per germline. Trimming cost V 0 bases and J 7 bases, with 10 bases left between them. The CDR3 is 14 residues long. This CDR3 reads CASSQEGGEQPQHF. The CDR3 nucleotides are TGTGCCAGCAGCCAAGAAGGGGGAGAGCAGCCCCAGCATTTT.

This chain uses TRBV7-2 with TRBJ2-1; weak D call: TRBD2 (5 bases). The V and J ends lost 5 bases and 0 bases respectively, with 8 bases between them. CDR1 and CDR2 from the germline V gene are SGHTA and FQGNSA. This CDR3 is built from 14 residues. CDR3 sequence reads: CASSDYGSYNEQFF. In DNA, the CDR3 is TGTGCCAGCAGCGACTACGGCTCCTACAATGAGCAGTTCTTC. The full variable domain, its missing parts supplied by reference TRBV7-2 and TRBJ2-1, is GAGVSQSPSNKVTEKGKDVELRCDPISGHTALYWYRQSLGQGLEFLIYFQGNSAPDKSGLPSDRFSAERTGGSVSTLTIQRTQQEDSAVYLCASSDYGSYNEQFFGPGTRLTVL.

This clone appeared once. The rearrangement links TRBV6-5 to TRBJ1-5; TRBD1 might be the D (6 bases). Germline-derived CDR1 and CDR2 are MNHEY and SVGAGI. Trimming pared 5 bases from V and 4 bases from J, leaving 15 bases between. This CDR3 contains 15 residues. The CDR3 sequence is CASSTRQGLNQPQHF. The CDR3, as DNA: TGTGCCAGCAGTACCCGTCAGGGGTTAAATCAGCCCCAGCATTTT.

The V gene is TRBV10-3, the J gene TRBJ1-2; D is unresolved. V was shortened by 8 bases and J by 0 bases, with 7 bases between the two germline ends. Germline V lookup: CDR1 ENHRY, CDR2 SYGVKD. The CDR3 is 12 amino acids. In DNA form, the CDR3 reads TGTGCCATCGGAGCGGCTAACTATGGCTACACCTTC. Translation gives CAIGAANYGYTF.

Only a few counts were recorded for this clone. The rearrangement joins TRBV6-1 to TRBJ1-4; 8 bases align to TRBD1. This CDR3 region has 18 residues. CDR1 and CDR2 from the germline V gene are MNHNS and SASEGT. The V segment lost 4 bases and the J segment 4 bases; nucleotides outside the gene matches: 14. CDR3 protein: CASSAGTGPGVLNEKLFF. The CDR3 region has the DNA TGTGCCAGCAGTGCGGGGACAGGACCCGGGGTCCTTAATGAAAAACTGTTTTTT.

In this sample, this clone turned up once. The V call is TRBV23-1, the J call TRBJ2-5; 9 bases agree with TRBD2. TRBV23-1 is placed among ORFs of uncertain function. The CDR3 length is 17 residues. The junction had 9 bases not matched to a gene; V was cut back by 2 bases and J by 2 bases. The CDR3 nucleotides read TGCGCCAGCAGTCAAGCCTGGGTAGCGGGGGATCAAGAGACCCAGTACTTC. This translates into CASSQAWVAGDQETQYF.

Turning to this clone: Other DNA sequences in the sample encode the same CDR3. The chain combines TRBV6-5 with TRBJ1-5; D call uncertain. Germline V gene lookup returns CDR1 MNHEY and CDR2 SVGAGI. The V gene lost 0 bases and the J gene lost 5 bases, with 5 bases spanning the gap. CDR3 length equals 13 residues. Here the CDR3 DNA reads TGTGCCAGCAGTTACTCGCGCTATCAGCCCCAGCATTTT. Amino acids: CASSYSRYQPQHF.

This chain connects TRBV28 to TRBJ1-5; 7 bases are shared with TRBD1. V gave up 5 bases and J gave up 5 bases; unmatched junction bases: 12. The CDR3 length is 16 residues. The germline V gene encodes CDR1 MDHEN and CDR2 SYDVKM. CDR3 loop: CASSPGQALPYQPQHF. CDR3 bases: TGTGCCAGCAGTCCTGGACAGGCGCTTCCCTATCAGCCCCAGCATTTT.

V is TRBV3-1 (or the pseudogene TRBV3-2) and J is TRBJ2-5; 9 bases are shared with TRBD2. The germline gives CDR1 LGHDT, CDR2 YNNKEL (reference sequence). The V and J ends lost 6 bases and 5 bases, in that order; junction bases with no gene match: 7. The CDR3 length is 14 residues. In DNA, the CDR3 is TGTGCCAGCAGTATTAGCGGGGGAAGGGAGACCCAGTACTTC. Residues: CASSISGGRETQYF.

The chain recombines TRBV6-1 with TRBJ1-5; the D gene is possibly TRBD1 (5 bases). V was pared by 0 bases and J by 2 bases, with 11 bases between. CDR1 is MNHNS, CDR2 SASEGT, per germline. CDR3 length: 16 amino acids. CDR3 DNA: TGTGCCAGCAGTGAAGCTCCCGGGGGAGGCAATCAGCCCCAGCATTTT. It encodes CASSEAPGGGNQPQHF.

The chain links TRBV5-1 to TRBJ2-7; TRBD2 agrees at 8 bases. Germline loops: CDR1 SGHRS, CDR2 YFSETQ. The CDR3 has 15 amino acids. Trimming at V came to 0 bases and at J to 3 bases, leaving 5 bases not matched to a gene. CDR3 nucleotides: TGCGCCAGCAGCTTGGTAGCGGGGCGGCACTACGAGCAGTACTTC. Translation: CASSLVAGRHYEQYF. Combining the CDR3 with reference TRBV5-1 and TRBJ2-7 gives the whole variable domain KAGVTQTPRYLIKTRGQQVTLSCSPISGHRSVSWYQQTPGQGLQFLFEYFSETQRNKGNFPGRFSGRQFSNSRSEMNVSTLELGDSALYLCASSLVAGRHYEQYFGPGTRLTVT.

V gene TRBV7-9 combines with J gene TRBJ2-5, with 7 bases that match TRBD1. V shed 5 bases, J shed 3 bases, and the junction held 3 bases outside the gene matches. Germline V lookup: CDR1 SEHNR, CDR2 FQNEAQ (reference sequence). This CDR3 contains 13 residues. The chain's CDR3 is CASSLGTEETQYF. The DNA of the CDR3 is TGTGCCAGCAGCCTAGGGACAGAAGAGACCCAGTACTTC.